This T cell receptor (beta chain) was identified in a study of blood T cell repertoires in COVID-19. Study-wide context: There were acute and convalescent COVID-19 samples, and they came from the United States, Italy and Spain. From T cells, B-cell-depleted T cells, or PBMCs came the material, which was cDNA or gDNA.

In the study's own analysis: Amplified reference gene primers provided the basis for estimating nucleated cell counts. The method was immunoSEQ multiplex PCR; TCRdb's version includes in-frame clones alone and lacks a portion of them. The DNA was the basis for D and trimming; V, J and clone size are from that table. The sample consists of some 220,000 clones, 83% of them appearing once. From germline, CDR1 is LGHNA and CDR2 YSLEER. This CDR3 is 16 amino acids long. The ends lost 1 base at V and 1 base at J; junction bases unmatched: 7. Seattle patients were enrolled while actively infected and followed longitudinally.

This sequence was found in a woman aged 30 to 39 with COVID-19, enrolled during active disease. This rearrangement joins TRBV4-3 to TRBJ2-7, with TRBD2 matching over 7 bases. The sequenced sample consisted of peripheral blood. CDR3 residues: CASSQGIASGSYEQYF. DNA of the CDR3: TGCGCCAGCAGCCAAGGGATAGCTAGCGGTTCCTACGAGCAGTACTTC.